Detailed here is one T cell receptor beta chain. Its target is not known. A far more abundant clone sits one base away, making this likely a read error. Germline V lookup: CDR1 MNHEY, CDR2 SVGEGT. CDR3 length equals 11 residues. The sample belongs to a study of regulatory T cells in long-lasting Graves disease. Overall study results and limits: Patients with persistent disease shared 2,741 public clonotypes, outpacing the approximately 920 shared by new patients.

Both iRepertoire HTBI primers and Arm-PCR of CDR3 regions were used to build the TCR beta libraries. TCRdb fed the multiplex PCR reads into MiXCR, producing one record per CDR3 protein. The profile shows about 240,000 distinct CDR3 sequences, 20% to 25% of them singletons. The time point here: newly diagnosed GD, antithyroid drugs for less than 3 months. Construction of the TCR library relied on RNA isolated from PBMCs. This clonotype was obtained from a female donor with Graves disease. The chain has TRBV6-2 or TRBV6-3 and TRBJ1-1; D is uncertain. This material consisted of peripheral blood mononuclear cells (PBMCs), taken at new diagnosis, from a patient treated with antithyroid drugs. CDR3 nucleotide sequence: TGTGCCGTTTGTGGTAACACTGAATCTTTCTTT. Residues: CAVCGNTESFF.